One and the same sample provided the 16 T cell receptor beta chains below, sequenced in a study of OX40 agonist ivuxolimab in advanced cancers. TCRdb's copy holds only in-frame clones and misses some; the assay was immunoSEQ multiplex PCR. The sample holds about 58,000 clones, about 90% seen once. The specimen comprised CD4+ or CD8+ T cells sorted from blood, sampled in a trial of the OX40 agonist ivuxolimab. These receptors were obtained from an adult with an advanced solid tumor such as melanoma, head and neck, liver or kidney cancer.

CDR3 in amino acids: CASSLPGASNYGYTF. CDR3 nucleotide sequence: TGTGCCAGCAGCTTGCCGGGGGCCTCTAACTATGGCTACACCTTC. The chain is built from TRBV5-4 and TRBJ1-2; D may be TRBD1 (6 bases). Between the trimmed V and J ends, which lost 1 base and 0 bases, there was a span of 10 bases. The length of the CDR3 is 15 residues. Germline values: CDR1 SGHNT, CDR2 YYREEE (reference sequence).

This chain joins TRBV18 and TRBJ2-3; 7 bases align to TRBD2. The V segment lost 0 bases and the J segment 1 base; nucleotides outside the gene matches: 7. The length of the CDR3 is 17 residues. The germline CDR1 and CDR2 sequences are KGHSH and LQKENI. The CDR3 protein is CASSPPNAREGTDTQYF. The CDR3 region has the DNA TGTGCCAGCTCACCACCCAACGCCCGGGAGGGCACAGATACGCAGTATTTT.

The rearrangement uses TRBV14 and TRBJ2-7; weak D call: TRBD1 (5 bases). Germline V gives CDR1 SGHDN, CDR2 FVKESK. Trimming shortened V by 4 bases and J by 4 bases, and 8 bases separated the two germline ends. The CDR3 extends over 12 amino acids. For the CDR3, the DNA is TGTGCCAGCAGCCCCCAGGGATACGAGCAGTACTTC. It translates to CASSPQGYEQYF.

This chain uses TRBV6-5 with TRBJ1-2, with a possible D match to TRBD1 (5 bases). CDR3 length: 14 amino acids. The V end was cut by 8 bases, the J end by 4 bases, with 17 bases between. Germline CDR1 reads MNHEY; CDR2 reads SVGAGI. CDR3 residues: CASRPPGVRYGYTF. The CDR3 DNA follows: TGTGCCAGCCGCCCTCCGGGGGTCCGCTATGGCTACACCTTC.

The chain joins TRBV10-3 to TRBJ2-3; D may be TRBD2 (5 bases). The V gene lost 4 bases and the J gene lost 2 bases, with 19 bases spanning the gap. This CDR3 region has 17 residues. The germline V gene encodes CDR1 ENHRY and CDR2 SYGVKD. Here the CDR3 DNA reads TGTGCCATCAGTGGGCATAGTGGGAGAACATTCACAGATACGCAGTATTTT. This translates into CAISGHSGRTFTDTQYF.

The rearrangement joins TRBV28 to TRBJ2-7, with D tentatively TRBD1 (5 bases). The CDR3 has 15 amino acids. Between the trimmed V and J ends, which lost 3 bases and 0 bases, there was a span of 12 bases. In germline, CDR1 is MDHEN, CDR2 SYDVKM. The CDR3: CASSLAAGNSYEQYF. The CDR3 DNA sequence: TGTGCCAGCAGTTTGGCGGCAGGGAACTCCTACGAGCAGTACTTC.

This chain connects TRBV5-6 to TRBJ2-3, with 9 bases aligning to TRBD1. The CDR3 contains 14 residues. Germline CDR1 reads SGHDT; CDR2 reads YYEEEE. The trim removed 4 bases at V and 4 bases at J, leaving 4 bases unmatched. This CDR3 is CASSLGQGPDTQYF. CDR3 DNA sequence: TGTGCCAGCAGCCTGGGACAGGGCCCAGATACGCAGTATTTT.

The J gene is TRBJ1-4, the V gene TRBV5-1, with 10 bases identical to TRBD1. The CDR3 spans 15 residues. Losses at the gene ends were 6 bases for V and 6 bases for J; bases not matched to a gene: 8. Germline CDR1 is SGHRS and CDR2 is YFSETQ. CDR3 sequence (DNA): TGCGCCAGCACGCTAATCGGGACAGGGGATGAAAAACTGTTTTTT. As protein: CASTLIGTGDEKLFF.

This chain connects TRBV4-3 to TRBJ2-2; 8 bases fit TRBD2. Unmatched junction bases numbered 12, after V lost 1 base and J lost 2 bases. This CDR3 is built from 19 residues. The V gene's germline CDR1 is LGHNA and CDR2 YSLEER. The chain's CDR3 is CASSQGVVVAGINTGELFF. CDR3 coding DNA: TGCGCCAGCAGCCAAGGCGTTGTGGTAGCGGGGATAAACACCGGGGAGCTGTTTTTT.

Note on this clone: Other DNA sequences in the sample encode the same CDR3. The CDR3 DNA sequence: TGCGCCAGCAGCATAGCTAGCACAGATACGCAGTATTTT. Translation: CASSIASTDTQYF. The chain links TRBV5-1 to TRBJ2-3; D call uncertain. There are 13 residues in the CDR3. Between the trimmed V and J ends, which lost 4 bases and 0 bases, there was a span of 6 bases. In germline, CDR1 is SGHRS, CDR2 YFSETQ.

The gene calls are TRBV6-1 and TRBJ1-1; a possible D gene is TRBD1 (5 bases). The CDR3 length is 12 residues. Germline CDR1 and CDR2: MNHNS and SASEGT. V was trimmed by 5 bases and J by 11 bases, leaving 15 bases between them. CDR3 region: CASSIFLGGAFF. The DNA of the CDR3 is TGTGCCAGCAGTATCTTTTTGGGGGGGGCTTTCTTT.

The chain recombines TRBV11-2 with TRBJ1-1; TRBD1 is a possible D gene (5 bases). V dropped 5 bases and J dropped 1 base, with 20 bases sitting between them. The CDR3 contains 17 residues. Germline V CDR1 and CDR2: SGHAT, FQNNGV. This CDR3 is CASSHLRSAGKNTEAFF. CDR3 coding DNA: TGTGCCAGCAGCCACCTCCGATCGGCAGGGAAGAACACTGAAGCTTTCTTT. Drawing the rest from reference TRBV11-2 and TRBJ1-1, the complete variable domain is EAGVAQSPRYKIIEKRQSVAFWCNPISGHATLYWYQQILGQGPKLLIQFQNNGVVDDSQLPKDRFSAERLKGVDSTLKIQPAKLEDSAVYLCASSHLRSAGKNTEAFFGQGTRLTVV.

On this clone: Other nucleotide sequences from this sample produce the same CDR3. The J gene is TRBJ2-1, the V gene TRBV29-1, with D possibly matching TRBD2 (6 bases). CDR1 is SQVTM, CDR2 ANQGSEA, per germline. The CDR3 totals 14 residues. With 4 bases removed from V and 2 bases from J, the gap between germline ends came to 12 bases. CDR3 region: CSVVTSYPYNEQFF. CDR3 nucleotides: TGCAGCGTTGTAACTAGCTATCCCTACAATGAGCAGTTCTTC.

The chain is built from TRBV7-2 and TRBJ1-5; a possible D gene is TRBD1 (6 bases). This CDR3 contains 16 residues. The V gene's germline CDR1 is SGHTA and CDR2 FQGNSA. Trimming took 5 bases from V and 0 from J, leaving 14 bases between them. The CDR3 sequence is CASSPKTGYSNQPQHF. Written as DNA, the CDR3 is TGTGCCAGCAGCCCAAAGACAGGTTATAGCAATCAGCCCCAGCATTTT.

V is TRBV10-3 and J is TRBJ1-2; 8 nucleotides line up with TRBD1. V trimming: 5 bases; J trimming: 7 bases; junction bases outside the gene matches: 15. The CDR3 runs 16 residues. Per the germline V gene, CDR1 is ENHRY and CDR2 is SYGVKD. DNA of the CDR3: TGTGCCATCAGTAACGGACAGGGAAGGCAAGTAGGTGGCTACACCTTC. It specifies CAISNGQGRQVGGYTF.

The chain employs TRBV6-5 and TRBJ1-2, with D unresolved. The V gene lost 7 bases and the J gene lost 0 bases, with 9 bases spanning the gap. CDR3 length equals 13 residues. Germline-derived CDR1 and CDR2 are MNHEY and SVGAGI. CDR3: CASKDGANYGYTF. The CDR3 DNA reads TGTGCCAGCAAGGACGGAGCTAACTATGGCTACACCTTC.